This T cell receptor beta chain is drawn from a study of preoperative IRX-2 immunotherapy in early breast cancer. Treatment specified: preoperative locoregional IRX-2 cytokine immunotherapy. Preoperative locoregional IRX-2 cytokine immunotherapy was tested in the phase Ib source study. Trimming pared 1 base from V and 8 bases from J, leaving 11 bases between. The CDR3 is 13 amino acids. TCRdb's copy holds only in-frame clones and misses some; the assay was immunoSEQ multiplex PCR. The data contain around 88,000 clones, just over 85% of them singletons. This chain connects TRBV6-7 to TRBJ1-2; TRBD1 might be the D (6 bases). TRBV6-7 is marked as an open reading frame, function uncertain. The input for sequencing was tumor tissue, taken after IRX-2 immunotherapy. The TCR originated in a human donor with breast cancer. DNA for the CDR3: TGTGCCAGCAGTTACTATAAGGGGGGCGGCTACACCTTC. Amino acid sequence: CASSYYKGGGYTF.